This T cell receptor beta chain comes out of a study of blood T cell repertoires in COVID-19. Study-wide background: Sources were T cells, B-cell-depleted T cells, or PBMCs; the material itself was cDNA or gDNA.

CDR3 length equals 12 residues. Germline CDR1 is SNHLY and CDR2 is FYNNEI. V shed 1 base and J shed 6 bases, with 6 bases lying between them. Produced via immunoSEQ multiplex PCR; TCRdb's table is partial and in-frame only. The sample includes more than 400,000 clones, less than 95% of them seen just once. The rearrangement joins TRBV2 to TRBJ1-1, with D perhaps TRBD1 (5 bases). The clonotype originates from a man aged 18 to 29 who had recovered from COVID-19. Sequencing was performed on PBMCs or T cells enriched from blood (not recorded which). CDR3 DNA sequence: TGTGCCAGCAGTGAAGAAGGGGCTGAAGCTTTCTTT. Translation gives CASSEEGAEAFF.